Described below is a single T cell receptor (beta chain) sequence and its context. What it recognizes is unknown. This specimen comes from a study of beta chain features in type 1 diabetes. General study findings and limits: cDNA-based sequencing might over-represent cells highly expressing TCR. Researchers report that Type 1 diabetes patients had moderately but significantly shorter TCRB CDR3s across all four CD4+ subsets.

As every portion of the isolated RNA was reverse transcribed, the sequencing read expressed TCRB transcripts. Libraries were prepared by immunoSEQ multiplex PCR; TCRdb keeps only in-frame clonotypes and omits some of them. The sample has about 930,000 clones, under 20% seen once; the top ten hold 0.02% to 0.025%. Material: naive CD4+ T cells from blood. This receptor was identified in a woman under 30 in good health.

The CDR3 region is CASSRTLNTEAFF. Written as DNA, the CDR3 is TGTGCCAGCAGCAGGACACTGAACACTGAAGCTTTCTTT. This chain links TRBV28 with TRBJ1-1, with D perhaps TRBD1 (5 bases). The CDR3 has 13 amino acids. The V gene's germline CDR1 is MDHEN and CDR2 SYDVKM. Trimming stripped 6 bases from V and 0 bases from J, with 8 bases between.